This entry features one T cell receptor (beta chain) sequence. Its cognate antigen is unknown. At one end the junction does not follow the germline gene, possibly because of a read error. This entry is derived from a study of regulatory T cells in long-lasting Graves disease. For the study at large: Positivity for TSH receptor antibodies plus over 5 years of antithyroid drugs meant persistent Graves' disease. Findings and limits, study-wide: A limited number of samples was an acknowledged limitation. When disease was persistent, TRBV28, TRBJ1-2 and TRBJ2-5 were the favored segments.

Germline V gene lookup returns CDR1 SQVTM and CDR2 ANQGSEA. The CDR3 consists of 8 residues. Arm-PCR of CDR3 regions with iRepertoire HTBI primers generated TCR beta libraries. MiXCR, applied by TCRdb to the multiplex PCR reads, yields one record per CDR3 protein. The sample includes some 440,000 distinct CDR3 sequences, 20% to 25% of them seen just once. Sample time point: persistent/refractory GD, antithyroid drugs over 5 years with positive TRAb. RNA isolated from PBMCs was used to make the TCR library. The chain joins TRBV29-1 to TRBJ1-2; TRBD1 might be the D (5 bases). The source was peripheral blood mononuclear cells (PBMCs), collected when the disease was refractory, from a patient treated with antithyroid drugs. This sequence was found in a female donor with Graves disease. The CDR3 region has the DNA TGCAGCGTTGAAGCAGGGTTCTTC. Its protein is CSVEAGFF.